This T cell receptor (beta chain) was recovered during a study of OX40 agonist ivuxolimab in advanced cancers. Study-level background: Approximately 41% of patients had received prior checkpoint inhibitor therapy. Findings of the study overall: The mean number of expanded clones was higher in CD8+ T cells than in CD4+.

TCRdb's table, derived via immunoSEQ multiplex PCR, lists solely in-frame clones and lacks some. The sample has about 76,000 clones; over 75% are singletons. Regarding this clone: The antigen is undetermined.

The CDR3 spans 13 residues. V lost 3 bases, J lost 2 bases, and 10 bases lay in between. Looked up from germline, CDR1 is SQVTM and CDR2 is ANQGSEA. This clonotype originated in an adult with an advanced solid tumor such as melanoma, head and neck, liver or kidney cancer. The chain combines TRBV29-1 with TRBJ2-5; D is unclear. Sample: CD4+ or CD8+ T cells sorted from blood, taken in a trial of the OX40 agonist ivuxolimab. DNA of the CDR3: TGCAGCGTTGACAGGACCCAGCAAGAGACCCAGTACTTC. This gives the protein CSVDRTQQETQYF.